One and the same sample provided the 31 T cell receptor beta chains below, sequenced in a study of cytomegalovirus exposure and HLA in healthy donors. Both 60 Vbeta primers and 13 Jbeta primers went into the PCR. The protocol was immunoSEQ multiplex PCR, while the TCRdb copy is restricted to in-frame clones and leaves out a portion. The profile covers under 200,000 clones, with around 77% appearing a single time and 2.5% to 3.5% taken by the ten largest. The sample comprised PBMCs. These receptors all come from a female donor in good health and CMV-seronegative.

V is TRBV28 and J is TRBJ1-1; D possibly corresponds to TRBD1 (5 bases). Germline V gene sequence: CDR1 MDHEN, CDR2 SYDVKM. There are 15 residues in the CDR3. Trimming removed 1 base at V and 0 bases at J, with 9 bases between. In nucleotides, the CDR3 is TGTGCCAGCAGTTTATTAGCAGGGCTGAACACTGAAGCTTTCTTT. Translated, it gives CASSLLAGLNTEAFF.

The CDR3, as DNA: TGTGCCAGCAGCTCAACCCGTAATCAGCCCCAGCATTTT. It codes for CASSSTRNQPQHF. The chain uses TRBV7-3 and TRBJ1-5; D remains ambiguous. Trimming took 4 bases from V and 4 from J, leaving 8 bases between them. Germline V lookup: CDR1 SGHTA, CDR2 FQGTGA. This CDR3 region has 13 residues.

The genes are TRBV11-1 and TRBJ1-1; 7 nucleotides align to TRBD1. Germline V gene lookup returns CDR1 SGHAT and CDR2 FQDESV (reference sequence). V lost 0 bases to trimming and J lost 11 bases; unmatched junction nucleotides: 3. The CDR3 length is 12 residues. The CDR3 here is CASSLAGTDAFF. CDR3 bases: TGTGCCAGCAGCTTAGCTGGGACAGACGCTTTCTTT.

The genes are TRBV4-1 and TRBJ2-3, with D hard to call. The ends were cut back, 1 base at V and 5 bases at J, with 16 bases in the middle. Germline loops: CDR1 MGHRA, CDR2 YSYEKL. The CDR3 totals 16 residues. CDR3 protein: CASSQVPHTKRDTQYF. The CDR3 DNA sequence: TGCGCCAGCAGCCAAGTGCCCCACACTAAACGAGATACGCAGTATTTT.

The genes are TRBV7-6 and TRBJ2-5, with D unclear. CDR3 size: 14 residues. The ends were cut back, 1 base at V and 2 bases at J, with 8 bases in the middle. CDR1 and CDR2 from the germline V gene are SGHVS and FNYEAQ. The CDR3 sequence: CASSLGIVQETQYF. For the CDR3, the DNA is TGTGCCAGCAGCTTAGGTATAGTTCAAGAGACCCAGTACTTC.

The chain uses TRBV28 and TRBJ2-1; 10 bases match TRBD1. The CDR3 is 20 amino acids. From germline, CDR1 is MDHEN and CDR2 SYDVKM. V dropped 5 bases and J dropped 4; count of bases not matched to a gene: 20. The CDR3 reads CASSPPGTGARASFYNEQFF. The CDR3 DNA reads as TGTGCCAGCAGTCCCCCCGGGACAGGGGCCAGGGCTAGCTTTTACAATGAGCAGTTCTTC.

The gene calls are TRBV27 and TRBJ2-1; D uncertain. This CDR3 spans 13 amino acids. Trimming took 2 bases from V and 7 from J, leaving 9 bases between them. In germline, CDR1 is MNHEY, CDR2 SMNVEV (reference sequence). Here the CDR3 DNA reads TGTGCCAGCAGTTTAGCGGCCCGGAATGAGCAGTTCTTC. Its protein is CASSLAARNEQFF.

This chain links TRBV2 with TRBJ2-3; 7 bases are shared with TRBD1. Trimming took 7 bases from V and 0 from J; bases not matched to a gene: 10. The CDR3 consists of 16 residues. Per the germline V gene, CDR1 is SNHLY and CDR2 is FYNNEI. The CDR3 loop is CASTALQGMSTDTQYF. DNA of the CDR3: TGTGCCAGCACCGCACTACAGGGGATGAGCACAGATACGCAGTATTTT.

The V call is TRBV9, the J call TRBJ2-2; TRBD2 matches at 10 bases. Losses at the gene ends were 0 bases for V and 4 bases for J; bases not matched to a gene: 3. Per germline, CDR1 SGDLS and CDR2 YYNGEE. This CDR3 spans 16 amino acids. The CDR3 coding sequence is TGTGCCAGCAGCGTAGAACTAGCGGGGTCCACCGGGGAGCTGTTTTTT. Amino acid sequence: CASSVELAGSTGELFF.

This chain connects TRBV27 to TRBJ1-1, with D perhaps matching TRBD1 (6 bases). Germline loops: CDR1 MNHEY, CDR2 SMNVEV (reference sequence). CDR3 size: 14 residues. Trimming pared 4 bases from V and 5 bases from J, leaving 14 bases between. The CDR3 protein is CASSYREPYTEAFF. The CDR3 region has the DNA TGTGCCAGCAGTTACAGGGAGCCGTATACTGAAGCTTTCTTT.

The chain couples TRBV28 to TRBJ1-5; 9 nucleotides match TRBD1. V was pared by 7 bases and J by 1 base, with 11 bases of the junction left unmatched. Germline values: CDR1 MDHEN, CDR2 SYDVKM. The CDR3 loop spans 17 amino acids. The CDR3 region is CASTVPGQGGSNQPQHF. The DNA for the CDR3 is TGTGCCAGCACCGTCCCGGGACAGGGTGGGAGCAATCAGCCCCAGCATTTT. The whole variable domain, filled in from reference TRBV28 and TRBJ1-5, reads DVKVTQSSRYLVKRTGEKVFLECVQDMDHENMFWYRQDPGLGLRLIYFSYDVKMKEKGDIPEGYSVSREKKERFSLILESASTNQTSMYLCASTVPGQGGSNQPQHFGDGTRLSIL.

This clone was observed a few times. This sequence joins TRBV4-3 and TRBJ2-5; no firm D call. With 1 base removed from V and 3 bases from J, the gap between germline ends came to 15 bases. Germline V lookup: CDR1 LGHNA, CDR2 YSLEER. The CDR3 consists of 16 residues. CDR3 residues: CASSQVLVGPEETQYF. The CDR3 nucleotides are TGCGCCAGCAGCCAAGTTCTCGTTGGGCCTGAAGAGACCCAGTACTTC.

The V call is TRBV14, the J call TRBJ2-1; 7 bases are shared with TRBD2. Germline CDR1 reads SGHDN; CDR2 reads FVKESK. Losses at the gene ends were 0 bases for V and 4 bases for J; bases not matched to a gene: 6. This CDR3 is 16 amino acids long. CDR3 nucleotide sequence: TGTGCCAGCAGCCAAGAAAGGGCTAGCGGTTACAATGAGCAGTTCTTC. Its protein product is CASSQERASGYNEQFF.

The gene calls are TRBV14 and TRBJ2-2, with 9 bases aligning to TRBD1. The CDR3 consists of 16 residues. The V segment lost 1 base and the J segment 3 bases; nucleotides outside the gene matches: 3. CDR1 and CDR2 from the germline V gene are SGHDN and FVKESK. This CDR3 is CASSQVDRGDTGELFF. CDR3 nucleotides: TGTGCCAGCAGCCAAGTCGACAGGGGGGACACCGGGGAGCTGTTTTTT.

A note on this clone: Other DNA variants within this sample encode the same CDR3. This chain's CDR3 is CASSQGQGGGYTF. The CDR3 region has the DNA TGTGCCAGCAGCCAGGGACAGGGAGGTGGCTACACCTTC. The V gene is TRBV7-3, the J gene TRBJ1-2; 9 positions match TRBD1. With V trimmed by 5 bases and J by 7 bases, 5 bases remained unmatched. This CDR3 spans 13 amino acids. The germline V gene has CDR1 SGHTA and CDR2 FQGTGA.

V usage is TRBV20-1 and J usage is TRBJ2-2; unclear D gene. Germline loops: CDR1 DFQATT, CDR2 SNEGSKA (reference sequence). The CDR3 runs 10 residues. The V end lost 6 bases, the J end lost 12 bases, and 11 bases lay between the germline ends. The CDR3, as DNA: TGCAGTGCCTTGGAGACCCAGCTGTTTTTT. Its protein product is CSALETQLFF.

CDR3 residues: CASSDATSYGYTF. CDR3 sequence (DNA): TGTGCCAGCAGTGATGCGACATCCTATGGCTACACCTTC. The chain couples TRBV6-1 to TRBJ1-2; no definite D call. Trimming removed 3 bases at V and 4 bases at J, with 9 bases between. This CDR3 is 13 amino acids long. Germline CDR1 MNHNS, CDR2 SASEGT.

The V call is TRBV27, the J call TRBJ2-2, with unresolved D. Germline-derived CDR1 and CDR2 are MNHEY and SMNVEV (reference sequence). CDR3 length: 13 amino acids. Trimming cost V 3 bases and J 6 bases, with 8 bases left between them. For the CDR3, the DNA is TGTGCCAGCAGTTTGTTAGTTCCCGGGGAGCTGTTTTTT. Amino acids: CASSLLVPGELFF.

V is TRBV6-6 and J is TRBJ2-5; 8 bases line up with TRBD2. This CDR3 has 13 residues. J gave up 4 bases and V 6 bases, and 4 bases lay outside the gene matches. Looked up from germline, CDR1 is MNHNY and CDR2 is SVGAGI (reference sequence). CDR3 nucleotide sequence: TGTGCCAGCAGCGGGGGGGCCCCAGAGACCCAGTACTTC. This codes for CASSGGAPETQYF.

In DNA, the CDR3 is TGCGCCAGCAGCTTGTTCGGGGGCTCCTACGAGCAGTACTTC. This sequence encodes CASSLFGGSYEQYF. The rearrangement uses TRBV5-1 and TRBJ2-7, with D possibly matching TRBD2 (6 bases). There are 14 residues in the CDR3. Germline CDR1 reads SGHRS; CDR2 reads YFSETQ. V was pared by 1 base and J by 0 bases, with 8 bases between.

The chain's CDR3 is CASRHRGSSYNSPLHF. The CDR3, as DNA: TGTGCCAGCAGACACAGGGGGAGCTCCTATAATTCACCCCTCCACTTT. The genes are TRBV28 and TRBJ1-6, with 8 bases identical to TRBD1. Germline V gene sequence: CDR1 MDHEN, CDR2 SYDVKM. The CDR3 consists of 16 residues. J gave up 0 bases and V 6 bases, and 4 bases lay outside the gene matches.

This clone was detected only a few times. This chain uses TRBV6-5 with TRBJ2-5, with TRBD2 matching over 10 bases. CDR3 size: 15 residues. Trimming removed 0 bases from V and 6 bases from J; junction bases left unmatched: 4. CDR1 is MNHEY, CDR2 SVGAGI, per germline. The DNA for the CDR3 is TGTGCCAGCAGTTACTCTAGCGGGGGGACAAAGACCCAGTACTTC. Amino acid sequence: CASSYSSGGTKTQYF.

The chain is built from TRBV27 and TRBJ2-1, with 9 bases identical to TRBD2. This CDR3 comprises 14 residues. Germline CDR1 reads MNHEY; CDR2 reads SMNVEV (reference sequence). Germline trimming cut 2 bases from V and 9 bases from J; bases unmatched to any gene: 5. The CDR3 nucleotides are TGTGCCAGCAGTTTAAGGGCGGGAGGGGGTGAGCAGTTCTTC. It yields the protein CASSLRAGGGEQFF.

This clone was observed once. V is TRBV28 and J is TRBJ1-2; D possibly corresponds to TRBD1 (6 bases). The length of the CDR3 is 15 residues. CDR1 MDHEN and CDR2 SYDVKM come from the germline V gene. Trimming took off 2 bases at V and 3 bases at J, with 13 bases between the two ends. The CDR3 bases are TGTGCCAGCAGTTTACCTCTCGGACAGCACTATGGCTACACCTTC. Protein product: CASSLPLGQHYGYTF.

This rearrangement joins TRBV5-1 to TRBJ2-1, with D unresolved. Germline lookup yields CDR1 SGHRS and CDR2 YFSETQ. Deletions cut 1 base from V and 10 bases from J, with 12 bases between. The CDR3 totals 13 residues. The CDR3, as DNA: TGCGCCAGCAGCTTGACGACGGGTAGGGAGCAGTTCTTC. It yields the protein CASSLTTGREQFF.

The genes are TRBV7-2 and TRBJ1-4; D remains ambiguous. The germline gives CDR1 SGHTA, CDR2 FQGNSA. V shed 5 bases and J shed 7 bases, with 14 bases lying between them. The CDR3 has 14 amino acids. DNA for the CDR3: TGTGCCAGCAGCCCACGACGGGTGGGTGAAAAACTGTTTTTT. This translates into CASSPRRVGEKLFF.

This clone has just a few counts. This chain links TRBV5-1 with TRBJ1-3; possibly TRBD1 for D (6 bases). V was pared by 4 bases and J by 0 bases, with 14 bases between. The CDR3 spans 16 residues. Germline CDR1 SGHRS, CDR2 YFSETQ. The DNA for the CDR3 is TGCGCCAGCAGCCCGGAGGGGGGGACCTCTGGAAACACCATATATTTT. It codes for CASSPEGGTSGNTIYF.

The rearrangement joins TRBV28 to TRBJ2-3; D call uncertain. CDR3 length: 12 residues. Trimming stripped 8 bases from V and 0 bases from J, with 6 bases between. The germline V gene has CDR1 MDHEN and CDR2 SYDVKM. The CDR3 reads CASHSSTDTQYF. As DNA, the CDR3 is TGTGCCAGCCACAGTAGCACAGATACGCAGTATTTT.

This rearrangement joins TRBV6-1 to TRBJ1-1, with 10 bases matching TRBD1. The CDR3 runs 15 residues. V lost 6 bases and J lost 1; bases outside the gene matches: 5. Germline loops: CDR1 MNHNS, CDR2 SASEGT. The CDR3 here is CASRAGQGGNTEAFF. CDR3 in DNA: TGTGCCAGCAGGGCCGGACAGGGGGGGAACACTGAAGCTTTCTTT.

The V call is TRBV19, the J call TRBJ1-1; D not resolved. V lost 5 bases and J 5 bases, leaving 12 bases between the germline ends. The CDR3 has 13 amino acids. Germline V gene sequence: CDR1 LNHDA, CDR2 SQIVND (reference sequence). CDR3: CASSATKETEAFF. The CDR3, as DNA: TGTGCCAGTAGTGCTACCAAGGAGACTGAAGCTTTCTTT.

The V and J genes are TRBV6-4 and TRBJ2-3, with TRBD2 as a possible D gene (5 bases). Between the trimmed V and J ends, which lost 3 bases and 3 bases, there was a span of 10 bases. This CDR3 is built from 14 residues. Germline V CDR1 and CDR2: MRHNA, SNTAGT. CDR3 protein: CASSEGLATDTQYF. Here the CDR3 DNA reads TGTGCCAGCAGTGAAGGTCTAGCTACAGATACGCAGTATTTT.